The text below deals with one T cell receptor beta chain. The source of the sample is a study of blood T cell repertoires in COVID-19. Study details: Acute and convalescent COVID-19 samples came from the United States, Italy and Spain. PBMCs, B-cell-depleted T cells, or T cells were the source of the cDNA or gDNA that made up the material.

In the original workflow: Reference gene primer amplification gave estimated nucleated cell counts. Data came from immunoSEQ multiplex PCR; TCRdb stores just in-frame clones and leaves some out. That table gives V, J and clone size, and the DNA gave D and trimming. The profile shows over 40,000 clones, 65% to 90% of them singletons. Germline V gene data show CDR1 as SGHRS and CDR2 as YFSETQ. Trimming took 4 bases from V and 7 from J; bases not matched to a gene: 12. This CDR3 has 15 amino acids. This clonotype was sampled from a woman older than 75 with acute or convalescent COVID-19. Sequenced input: peripheral blood. V usage is TRBV5-1 and J usage is TRBJ1-2; 8 bases match TRBD1. CDR3 loop: CASSIGQGWEAGYTF. The CDR3 DNA is TGCGCCAGCAGCATAGGACAGGGTTGGGAAGCTGGCTACACCTTC. Full variable domain (rest looked up from reference TRBV5-1 and TRBJ1-2): KAGVTQTPRYLIKTRGQQVTLSCSPISGHRSVSWYQQTPGQGLQFLFEYFSETQRNKGNFPGRFSGRQFSNSRSEMNVSTLELGDSALYLCASSIGQGWEAGYTFGSGTRLTVV.